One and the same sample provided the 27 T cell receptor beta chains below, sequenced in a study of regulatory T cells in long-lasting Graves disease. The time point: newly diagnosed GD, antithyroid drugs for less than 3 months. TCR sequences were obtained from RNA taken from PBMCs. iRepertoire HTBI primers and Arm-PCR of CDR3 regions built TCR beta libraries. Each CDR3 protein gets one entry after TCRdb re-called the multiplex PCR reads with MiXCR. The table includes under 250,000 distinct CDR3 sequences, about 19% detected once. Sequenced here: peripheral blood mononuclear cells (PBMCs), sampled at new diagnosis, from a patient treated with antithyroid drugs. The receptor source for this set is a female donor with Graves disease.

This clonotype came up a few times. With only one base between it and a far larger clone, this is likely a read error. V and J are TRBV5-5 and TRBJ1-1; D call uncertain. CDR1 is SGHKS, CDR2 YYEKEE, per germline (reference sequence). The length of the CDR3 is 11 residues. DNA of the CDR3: TGTGCCAGCAGCTTGGACACTGGAGCTTTCTTT. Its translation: CASSLDTGAFF. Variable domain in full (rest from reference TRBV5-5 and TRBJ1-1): DAGVTQSPTHLIKTRGQQVTLRCSPISGHKSVSWYQQVLGQGPQFIFQYYEKEERGRGNFPDRFSARQFPNYSSELNVNALLLGDSALYLCASSLDTGAFFGQGTRLTVV.

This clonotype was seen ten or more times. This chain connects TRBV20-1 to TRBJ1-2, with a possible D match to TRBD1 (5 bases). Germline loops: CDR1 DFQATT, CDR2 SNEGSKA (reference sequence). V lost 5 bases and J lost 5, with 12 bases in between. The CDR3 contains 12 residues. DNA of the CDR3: TGCAGTGCTGGGACCGGGGGGTATGGCTACACCTTC. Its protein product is CSAGTGGYGYTF.

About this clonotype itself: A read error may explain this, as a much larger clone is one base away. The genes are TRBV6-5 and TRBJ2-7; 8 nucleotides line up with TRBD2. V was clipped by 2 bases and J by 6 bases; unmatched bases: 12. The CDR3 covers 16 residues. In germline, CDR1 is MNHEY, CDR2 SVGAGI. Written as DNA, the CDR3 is TGTGCCAGCAGTTACACAGCGGCTAGCGGGCCTGGCGAGCAGTACTTC. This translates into CASSYTAASGPGEQYF.

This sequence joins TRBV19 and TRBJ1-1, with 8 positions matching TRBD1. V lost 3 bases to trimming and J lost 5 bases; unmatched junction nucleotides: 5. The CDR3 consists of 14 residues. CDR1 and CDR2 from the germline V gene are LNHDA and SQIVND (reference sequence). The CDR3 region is CASSMRGQGTEAFF. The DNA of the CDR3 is TGTGCCAGTAGTATGAGAGGACAGGGAACTGAAGCTTTCTTT.

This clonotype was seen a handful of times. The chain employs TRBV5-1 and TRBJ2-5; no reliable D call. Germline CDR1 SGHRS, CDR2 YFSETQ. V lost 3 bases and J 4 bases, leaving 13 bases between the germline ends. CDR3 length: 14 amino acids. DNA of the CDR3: TGCGCCAGCAGCTCAAGTGGCCGGGCAGAGACCCAGTACTTC. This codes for CASSSSGRAETQYF.

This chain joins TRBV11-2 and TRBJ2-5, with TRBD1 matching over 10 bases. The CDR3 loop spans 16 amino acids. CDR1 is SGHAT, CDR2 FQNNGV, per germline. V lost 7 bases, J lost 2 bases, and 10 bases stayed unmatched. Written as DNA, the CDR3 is TGTGCCAGCACCACCCCCGGGACAGGGGATCAAGAGACCCAGTACTTC. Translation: CASTTPGTGDQETQYF.

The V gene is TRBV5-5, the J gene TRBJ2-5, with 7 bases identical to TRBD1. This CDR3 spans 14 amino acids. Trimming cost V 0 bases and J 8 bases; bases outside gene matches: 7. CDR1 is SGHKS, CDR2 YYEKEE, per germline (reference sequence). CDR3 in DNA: TGTGCCAGCAGCTTGGTGACAGGGCCAGGAACCCAGTACTTC. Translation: CASSLVTGPGTQYF.

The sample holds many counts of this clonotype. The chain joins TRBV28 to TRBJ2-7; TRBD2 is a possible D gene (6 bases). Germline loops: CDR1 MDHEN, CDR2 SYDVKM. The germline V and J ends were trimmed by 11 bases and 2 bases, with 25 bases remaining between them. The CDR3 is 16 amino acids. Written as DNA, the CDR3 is TGTGCCGCAGCTGCAACTGGAGGGAGAGAACCCTACGAGCAGTACTTC. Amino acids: CAAAATGGREPYEQYF.

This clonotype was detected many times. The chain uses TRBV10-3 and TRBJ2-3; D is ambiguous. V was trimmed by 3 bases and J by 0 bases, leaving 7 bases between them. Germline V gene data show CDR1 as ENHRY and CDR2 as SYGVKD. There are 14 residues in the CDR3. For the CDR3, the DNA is TGTGCCATCAGTGAAGCGTCTAGCACAGATACGCAGTATTTT. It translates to CAISEASSTDTQYF.

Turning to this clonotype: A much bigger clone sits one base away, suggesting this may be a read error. Here the CDR3 reads CASSLVAVAGGNTGELFF. CDR3 DNA: TGCGCCAGCAGCTTGGTGGCCGTGGCGGGAGGTAACACCGGGGAGCTGTTTTTT. The chain couples TRBV5-1 to TRBJ2-2, with TRBD2 matching over 8 bases. The V gene's germline CDR1 is SGHRS and CDR2 YFSETQ. The CDR3 contains 18 residues. The V gene end was trimmed by 0 bases and the J gene end by 2 bases; junction bases not matched to a gene: 9.

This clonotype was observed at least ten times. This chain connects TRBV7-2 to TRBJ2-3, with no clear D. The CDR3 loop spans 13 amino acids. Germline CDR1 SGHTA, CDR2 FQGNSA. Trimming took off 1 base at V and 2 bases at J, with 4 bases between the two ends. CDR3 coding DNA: TGTGCCAGCAGCTTAGAGAACACAGATACGCAGTATTTT. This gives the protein CASSLENTDTQYF.

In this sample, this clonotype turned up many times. The CDR3 DNA reads TGTGCCAGCAGTTCTTCCGGTGGAGTGAGATCCGAGCAGTACTTC. It specifies CASSSSGGVRSEQYF. The chain has TRBV6-2 or TRBV6-3 and TRBJ2-7; D is ambiguous. The CDR3 is made up of 15 amino acids. Germline CDR1 MNHEY, CDR2 SVGEGT. The V end lost 4 bases, the J end lost 6 bases, and 19 bases lay between the germline ends.

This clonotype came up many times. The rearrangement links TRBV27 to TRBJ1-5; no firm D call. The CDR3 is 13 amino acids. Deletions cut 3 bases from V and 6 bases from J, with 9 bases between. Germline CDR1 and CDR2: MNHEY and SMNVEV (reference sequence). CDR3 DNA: TGTGCCAGCAGTTTTGGAGGGTCTCAGCCCCAGCATTTT. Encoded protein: CASSFGGSQPQHF.

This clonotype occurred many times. The CDR3 is CASSPTPGLGTEAFF. In nucleotides, the CDR3 is TGTGCCAGCAGTCCTACCCCGGGCTTGGGGACTGAAGCTTTCTTT. This chain connects TRBV12-3 or TRBV12-4 to TRBJ1-1; no definite D call. The CDR3 runs 15 residues. The germline V and J ends were trimmed by 5 bases and 5 bases, with 18 bases remaining between them.

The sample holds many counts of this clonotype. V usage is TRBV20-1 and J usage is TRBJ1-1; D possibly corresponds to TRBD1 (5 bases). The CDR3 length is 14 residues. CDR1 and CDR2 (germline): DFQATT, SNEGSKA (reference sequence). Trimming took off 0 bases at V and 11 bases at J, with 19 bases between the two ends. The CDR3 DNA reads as TGCAGTGCTAGAGAGCCCGTTGGACGGGGGGATGCTTTCTTT. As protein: CSAREPVGRGDAFF.

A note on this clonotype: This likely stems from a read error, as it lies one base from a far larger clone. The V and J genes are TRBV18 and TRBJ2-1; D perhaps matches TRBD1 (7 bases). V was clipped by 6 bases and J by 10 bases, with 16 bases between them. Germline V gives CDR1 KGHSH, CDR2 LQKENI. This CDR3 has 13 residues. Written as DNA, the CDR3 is TGTGCCAGCTCGGCGGGACAGAACTACGAGCAGTTCTTC. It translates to CASSAGQNYEQFF. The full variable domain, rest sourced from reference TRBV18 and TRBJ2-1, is NAGVMQNPRHLVRRRGQEARLRCSPMKGHSHVYWYRQLPEEGLKFMVYLQKENIIDESGMPKERFSAEFPKEGPSILRIQQVVRGDSAAYFCASSAGQNYEQFFGPGTRLTVL.

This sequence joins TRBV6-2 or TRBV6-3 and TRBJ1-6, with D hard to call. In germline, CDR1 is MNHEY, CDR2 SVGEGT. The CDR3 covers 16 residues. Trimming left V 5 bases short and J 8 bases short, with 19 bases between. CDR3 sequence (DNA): TGTGCCAGCAGTCTCCCCAACGGAATTTTGGATTCACCCCTCCACTTT. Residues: CASSLPNGILDSPLHF.

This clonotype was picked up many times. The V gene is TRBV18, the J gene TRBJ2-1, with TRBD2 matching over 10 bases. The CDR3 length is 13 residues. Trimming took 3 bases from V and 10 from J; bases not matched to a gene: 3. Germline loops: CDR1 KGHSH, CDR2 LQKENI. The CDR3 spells CASSPGLAEEQFF. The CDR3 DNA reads TGTGCCAGCTCACCCGGACTAGCGGAGGAGCAGTTCTTC. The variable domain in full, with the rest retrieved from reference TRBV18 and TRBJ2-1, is NAGVMQNPRHLVRRRGQEARLRCSPMKGHSHVYWYRQLPEEGLKFMVYLQKENIIDESGMPKERFSAEFPKEGPSILRIQQVVRGDSAAYFCASSPGLAEEQFFGPGTRLTVL.

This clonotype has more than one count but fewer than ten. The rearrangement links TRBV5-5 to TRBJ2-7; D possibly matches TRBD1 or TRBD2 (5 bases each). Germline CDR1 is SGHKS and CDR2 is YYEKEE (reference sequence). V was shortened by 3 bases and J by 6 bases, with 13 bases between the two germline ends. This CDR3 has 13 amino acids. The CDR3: CASSSDQGAEQYF. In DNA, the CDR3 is TGTGCCAGCAGCTCTGATCAGGGAGCCGAGCAGTACTTC.

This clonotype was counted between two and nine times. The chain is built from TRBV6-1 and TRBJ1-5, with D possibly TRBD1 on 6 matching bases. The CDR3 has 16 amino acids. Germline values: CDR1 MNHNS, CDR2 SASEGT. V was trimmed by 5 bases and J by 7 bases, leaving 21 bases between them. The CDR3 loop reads CASSRKQGAGWQPQHF. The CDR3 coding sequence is TGTGCCAGCAGTAGAAAACAGGGCGCGGGTTGGCAGCCCCAGCATTTT.

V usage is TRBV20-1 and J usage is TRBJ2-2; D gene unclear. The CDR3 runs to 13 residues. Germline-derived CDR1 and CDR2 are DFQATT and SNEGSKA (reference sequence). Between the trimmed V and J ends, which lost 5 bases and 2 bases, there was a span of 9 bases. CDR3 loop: CSALGSNTGELFF. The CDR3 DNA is TGCAGTGCTTTGGGATCAAACACCGGGGAGCTGTTTTTT.

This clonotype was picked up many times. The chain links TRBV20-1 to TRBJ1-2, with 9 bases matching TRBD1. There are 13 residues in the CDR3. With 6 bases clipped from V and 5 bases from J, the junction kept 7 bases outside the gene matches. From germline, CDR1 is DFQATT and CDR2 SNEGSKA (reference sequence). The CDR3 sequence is CSASGQGIYGYTF. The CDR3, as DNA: TGCAGTGCCTCCGGACAGGGGATATATGGCTACACCTTC.

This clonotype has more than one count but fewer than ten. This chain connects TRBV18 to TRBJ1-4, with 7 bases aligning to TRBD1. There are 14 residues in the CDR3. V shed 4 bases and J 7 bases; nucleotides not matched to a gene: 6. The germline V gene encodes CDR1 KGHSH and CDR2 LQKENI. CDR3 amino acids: CASSLRQGREKLFF. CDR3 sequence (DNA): TGTGCCAGCTCACTTCGACAGGGTCGTGAAAAACTGTTTTTT.

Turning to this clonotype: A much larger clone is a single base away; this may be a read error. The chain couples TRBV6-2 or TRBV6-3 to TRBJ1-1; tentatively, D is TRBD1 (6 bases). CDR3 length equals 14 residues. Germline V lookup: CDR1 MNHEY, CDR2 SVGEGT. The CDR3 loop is CASTQTGLNTGAFF. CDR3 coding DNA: TGTGCCAGCACCCAGACAGGATTGAACACTGGAGCTTTCTTT.

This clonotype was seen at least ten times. This CDR3 reads CASSLDSTATEAFF. The CDR3 DNA is TGCGCCAGCAGCTTGGACAGCACGGCTACTGAAGCTTTCTTT. The genes are TRBV5-1 and TRBJ1-1; the D is unclear. Germline V gene sequence: CDR1 SGHRS, CDR2 YFSETQ. The CDR3 is 14 residues long. V was cut by 0 bases and J by 5 bases, with 11 bases left in between.

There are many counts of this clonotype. CDR3 coding DNA: TGCAGTGCTAGTCGACAGGAATTCACTGAAGCTTTCTTT. Translation: CSASRQEFTEAFF. The chain is built from TRBV20-1 and TRBJ1-1; possibly TRBD1 for D (6 bases). This CDR3 is built from 13 residues. CDR1 and CDR2 (germline): DFQATT, SNEGSKA (reference sequence). V dropped 3 bases and J dropped 4 bases, with 12 bases sitting between them.

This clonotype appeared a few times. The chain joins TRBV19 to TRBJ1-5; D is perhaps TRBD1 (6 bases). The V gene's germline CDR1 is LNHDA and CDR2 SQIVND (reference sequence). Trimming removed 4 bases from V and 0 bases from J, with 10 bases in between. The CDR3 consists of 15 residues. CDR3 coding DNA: TGTGCCAGTAGTACTCAGGGGCCTAGCAATCAGCCCCAGCATTTT. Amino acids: CASSTQGPSNQPQHF. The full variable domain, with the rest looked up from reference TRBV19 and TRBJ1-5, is DGGITQSPKYLFRKEGQNVTLSCEQNLNHDAMYWYRQDPGQGLRLIYYSQIVNDFQKGDIAEGYSVSREKKESFPLTVTSAQKNPTAFYLCASSTQGPSNQPQHFGDGTRLSIL.